This entry concerns a single T cell receptor (beta chain). Its antigen is as yet unknown. The sample is drawn from a study of cytomegalovirus exposure and HLA in healthy donors. This CDR3 contains 14 residues. CDR1 is MDHEN, CDR2 SYDVKM, per germline. Trimming at V came to 5 bases and at J to 4 bases, leaving 4 bases not matched to a gene. General study results and limits: Apparent HLA restriction characterized most CMV-associated TCR beta chains in a later analysis. Associated with cytomegalovirus, according to the listing, were 150 to 200 TCR beta chains. Accounts indicate the classifier identified cytomegalovirus status with strong specificity and sensitivity. Presence/absence analyses assumed roughly uniform sequencing depth across donors, which may not hold.

The PCR had 60 Vbeta and 13 Jbeta primers. Repertoires were generated with immunoSEQ multiplex PCR, while TCRdb's copy carries only in-frame clones and drops some. The sample lists 100,000 to 150,000 clones, approximately 80% seen once, with roughly 13% in the top ten. This TCR was recovered from a woman in her forties in good health and CMV-seropositive. The chain has TRBV28 and TRBJ1-2; 10 bases line up with TRBD1. The sequencing input was PBMCs. As DNA, the CDR3 is TGTGCCAGCAGTGCGGGACAGGGGAGCTATGGCTACACCTTC. It codes for CASSAGQGSYGYTF.